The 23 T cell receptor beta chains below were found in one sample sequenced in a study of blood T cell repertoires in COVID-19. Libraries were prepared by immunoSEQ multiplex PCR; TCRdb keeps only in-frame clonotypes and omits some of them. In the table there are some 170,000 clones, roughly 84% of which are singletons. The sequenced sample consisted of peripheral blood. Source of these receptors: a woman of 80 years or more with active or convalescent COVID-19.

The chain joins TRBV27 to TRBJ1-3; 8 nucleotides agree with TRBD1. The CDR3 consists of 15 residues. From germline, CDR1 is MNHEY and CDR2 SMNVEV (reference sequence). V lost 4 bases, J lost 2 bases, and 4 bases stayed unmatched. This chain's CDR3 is CASSSRGRTGNTIYF. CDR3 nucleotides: TGTGCCAGCAGTTCCAGGGGGCGCACTGGAAACACCATATATTTT.

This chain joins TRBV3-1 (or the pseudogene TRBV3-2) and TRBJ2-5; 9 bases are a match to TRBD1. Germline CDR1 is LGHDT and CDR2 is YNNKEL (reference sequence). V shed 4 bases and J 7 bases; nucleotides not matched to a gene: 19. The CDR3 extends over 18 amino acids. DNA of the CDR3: TGTGCCAGCAGCCCCGTTCCGGGACAGGGTACTCTCCAGGGGACCCAGTACTTC. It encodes CASSPVPGQGTLQGTQYF.

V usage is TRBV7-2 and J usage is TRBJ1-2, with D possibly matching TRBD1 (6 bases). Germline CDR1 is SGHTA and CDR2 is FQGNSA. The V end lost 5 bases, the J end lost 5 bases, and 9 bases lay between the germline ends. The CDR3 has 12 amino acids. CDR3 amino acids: CASSQQGYGYTF. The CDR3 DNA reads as TGTGCCAGCAGCCAACAGGGTTATGGCTACACCTTC.

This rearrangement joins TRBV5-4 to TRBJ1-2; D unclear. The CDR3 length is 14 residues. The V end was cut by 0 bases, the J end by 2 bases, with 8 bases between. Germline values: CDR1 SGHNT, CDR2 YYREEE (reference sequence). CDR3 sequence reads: CASSLARENYGYTF. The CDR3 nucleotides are TGTGCCAGCAGCTTGGCTAGAGAGAACTATGGCTACACCTTC.

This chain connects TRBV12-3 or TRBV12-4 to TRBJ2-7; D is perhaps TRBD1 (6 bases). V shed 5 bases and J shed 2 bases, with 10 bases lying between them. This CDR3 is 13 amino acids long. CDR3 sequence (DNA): TGTGCCAGCAGTCGACAGGAGACCTACGAGCAGTACTTC. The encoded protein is CASSRQETYEQYF.

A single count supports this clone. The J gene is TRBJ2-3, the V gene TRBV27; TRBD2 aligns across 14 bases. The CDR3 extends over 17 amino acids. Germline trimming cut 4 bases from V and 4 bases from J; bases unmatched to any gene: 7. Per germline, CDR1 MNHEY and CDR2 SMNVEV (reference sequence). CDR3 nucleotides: TGTGCCAGCAGTTCCCTGGGGACTAGCGGGGGCGCAGATACGCAGTATTTT. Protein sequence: CASSSLGTSGGADTQYF.

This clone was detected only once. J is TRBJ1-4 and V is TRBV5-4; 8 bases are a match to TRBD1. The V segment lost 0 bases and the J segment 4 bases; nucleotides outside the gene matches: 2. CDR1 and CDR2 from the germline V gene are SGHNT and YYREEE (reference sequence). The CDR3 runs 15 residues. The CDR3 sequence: CASSLAQGVNEKLFF. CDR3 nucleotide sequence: TGTGCCAGCAGCTTGGCACAGGGGGTTAATGAAAAACTGTTTTTT.

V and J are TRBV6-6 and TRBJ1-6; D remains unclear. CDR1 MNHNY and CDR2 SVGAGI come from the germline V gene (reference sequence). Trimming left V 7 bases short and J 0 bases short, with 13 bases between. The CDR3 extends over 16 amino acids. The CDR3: CASITDGSSYNSPLHF. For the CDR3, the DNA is TGTGCCAGCATCACGGACGGGAGCTCCTATAATTCACCCCTCCACTTT.

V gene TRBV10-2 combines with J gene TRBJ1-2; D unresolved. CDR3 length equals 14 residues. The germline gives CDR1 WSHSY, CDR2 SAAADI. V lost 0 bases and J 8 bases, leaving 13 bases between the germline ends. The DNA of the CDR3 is TGCGCCAGCAGTGAGTCGGAGGGCTCGTCGGGCTACACCTTC. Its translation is CASSESEGSSGYTF.

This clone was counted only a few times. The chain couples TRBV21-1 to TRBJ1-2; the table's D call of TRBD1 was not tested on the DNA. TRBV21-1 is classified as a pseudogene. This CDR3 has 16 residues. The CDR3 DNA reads TGTGCCAGCCACCGGGACAGCTACTTCTTTAACTATGGCTACACCTTC. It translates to CASHRDSYFFNYGYTF.

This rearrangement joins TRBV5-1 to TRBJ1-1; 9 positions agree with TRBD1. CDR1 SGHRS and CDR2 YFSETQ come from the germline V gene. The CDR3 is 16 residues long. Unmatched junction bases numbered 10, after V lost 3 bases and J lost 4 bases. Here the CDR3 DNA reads TGCGCCAGCAGCTCAACTCGGACAGGGGAAAGCACTGAAGCTTTCTTT. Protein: CASSSTRTGESTEAFF.

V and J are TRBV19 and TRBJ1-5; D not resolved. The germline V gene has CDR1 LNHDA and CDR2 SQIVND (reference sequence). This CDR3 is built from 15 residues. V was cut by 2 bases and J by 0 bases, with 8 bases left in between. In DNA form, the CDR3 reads TGTGCCAGTAGTATACAACGGTATAGCAATCAGCCCCAGCATTTT. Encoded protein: CASSIQRYSNQPQHF. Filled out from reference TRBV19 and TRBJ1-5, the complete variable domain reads DGGITQSPKYLFRKEGQNVTLSCEQNLNHDAMYWYRQDPGQGLRLIYYSQIVNDFQKGDIAEGYSVSREKKESFPLTVTSAQKNPTAFYLCASSIQRYSNQPQHFGDGTRLSIL.

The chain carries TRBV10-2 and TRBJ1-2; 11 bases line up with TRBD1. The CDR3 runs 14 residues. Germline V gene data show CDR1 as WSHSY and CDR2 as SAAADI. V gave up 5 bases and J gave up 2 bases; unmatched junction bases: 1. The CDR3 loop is CASSRTGGNYGYTF. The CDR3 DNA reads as TGCGCCAGCAGTAGGACAGGGGGCAACTATGGCTACACCTTC.

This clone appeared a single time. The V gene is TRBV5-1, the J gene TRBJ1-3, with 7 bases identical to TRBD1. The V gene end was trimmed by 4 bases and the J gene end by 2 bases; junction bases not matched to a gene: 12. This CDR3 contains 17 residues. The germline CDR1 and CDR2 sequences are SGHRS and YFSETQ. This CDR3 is CASSPLGPGTAGNTIYF. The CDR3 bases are TGCGCCAGCAGCCCTTTGGGACCCGGGACAGCTGGAAACACCATATATTTT. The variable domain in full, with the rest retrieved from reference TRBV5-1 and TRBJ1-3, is KAGVTQTPRYLIKTRGQQVTLSCSPISGHRSVSWYQQTPGQGLQFLFEYFSETQRNKGNFPGRFSGRQFSNSRSEMNVSTLELGDSALYLCASSPLGPGTAGNTIYFGEGSWLTVV.

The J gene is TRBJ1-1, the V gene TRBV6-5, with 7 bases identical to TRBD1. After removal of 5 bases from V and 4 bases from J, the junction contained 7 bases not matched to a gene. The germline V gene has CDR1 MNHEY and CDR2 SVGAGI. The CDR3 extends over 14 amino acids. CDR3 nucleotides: TGTGCCAGCAGTAGGGGGCTGGGGTTCACTGAAGCTTTCTTT. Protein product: CASSRGLGFTEAFF.

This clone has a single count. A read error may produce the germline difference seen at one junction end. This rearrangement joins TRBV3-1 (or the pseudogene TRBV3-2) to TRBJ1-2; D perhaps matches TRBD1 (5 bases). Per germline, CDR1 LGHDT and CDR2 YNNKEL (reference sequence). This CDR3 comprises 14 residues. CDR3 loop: CARSRGGVNYGYTF. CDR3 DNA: TGTGCCCGCAGCCGGGGGGGGGTTAACTATGGCTACACCTTC.

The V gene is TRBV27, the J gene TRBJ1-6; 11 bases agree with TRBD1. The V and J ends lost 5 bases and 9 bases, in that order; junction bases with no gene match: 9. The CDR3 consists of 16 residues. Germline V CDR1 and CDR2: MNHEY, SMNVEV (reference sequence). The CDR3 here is CASSPQTGTGGSPLHF. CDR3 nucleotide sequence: TGTGCCAGCAGTCCCCAGACCGGGACAGGGGGTTCACCCCTCCACTTT.

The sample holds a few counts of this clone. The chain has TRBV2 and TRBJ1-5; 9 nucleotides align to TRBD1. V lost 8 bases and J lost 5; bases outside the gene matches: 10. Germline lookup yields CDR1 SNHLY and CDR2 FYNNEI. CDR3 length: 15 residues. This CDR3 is CASGRTGEWDQPQHF. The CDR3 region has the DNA TGTGCCAGCGGGAGGACAGGGGAATGGGATCAGCCCCAGCATTTT.

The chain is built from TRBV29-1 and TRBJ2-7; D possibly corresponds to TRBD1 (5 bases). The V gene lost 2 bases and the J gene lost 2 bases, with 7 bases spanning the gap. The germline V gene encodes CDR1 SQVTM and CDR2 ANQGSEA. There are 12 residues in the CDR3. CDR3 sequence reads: CSVELDTYEQYF. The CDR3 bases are TGCAGCGTTGAATTGGACACCTACGAGCAGTACTTC.

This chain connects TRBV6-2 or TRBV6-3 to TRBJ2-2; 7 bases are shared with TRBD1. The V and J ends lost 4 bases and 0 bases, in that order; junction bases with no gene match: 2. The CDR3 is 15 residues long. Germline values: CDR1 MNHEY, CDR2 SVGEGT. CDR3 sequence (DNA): TGTGCCAGCAGTTCCCAGGGGGCGAACACCGGGGAGCTGTTTTTT. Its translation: CASSSQGANTGELFF.

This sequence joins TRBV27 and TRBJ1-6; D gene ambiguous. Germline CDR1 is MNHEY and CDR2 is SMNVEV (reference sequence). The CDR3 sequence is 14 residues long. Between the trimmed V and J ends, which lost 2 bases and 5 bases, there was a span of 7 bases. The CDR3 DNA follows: TGTGCCAGCAGTTTACGGGGAAATAATTCACCCCTCCACTTT. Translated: CASSLRGNNSPLHF.

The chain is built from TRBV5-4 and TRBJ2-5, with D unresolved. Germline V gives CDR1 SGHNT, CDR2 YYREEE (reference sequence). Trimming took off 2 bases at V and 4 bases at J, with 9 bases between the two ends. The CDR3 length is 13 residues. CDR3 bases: TGTGCCAGCAGCTTAGCAGGCGTAGAGACCCAGTACTTC. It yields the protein CASSLAGVETQYF.

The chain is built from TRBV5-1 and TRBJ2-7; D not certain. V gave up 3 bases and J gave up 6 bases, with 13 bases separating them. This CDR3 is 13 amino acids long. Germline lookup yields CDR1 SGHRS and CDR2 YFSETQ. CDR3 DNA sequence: TGCGCCAGCAGCTCGGCCGGGTCGGTCGAGCAGTACTTC. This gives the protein CASSSAGSVEQYF.